This entry features one TCR beta chain sequence. What it recognizes is unknown. The conserved closing phenylalanine or tryptophan is absent in this CDR3, likely reflecting a read error. Unique molecular identifiers tagged the TCRbeta library. Each CDR3 protein gets one entry after TCRdb re-called the PCR reads with MiXCR. This table has 300,000 to 400,000 distinct CDR3 sequences, approximately 20% appearing once. This sample was taken from a study of T-cell reconstitution after alpha-beta-depleted transplantation in children. Study-wide points: When one year had passed after transplant, most T-cell counts and diversity came from newly produced T cells.

V was pared by 3 bases and J by 7 bases, with 11 bases between. Germline V CDR1 and CDR2: SGHTA, FQGTGA. CDR3 length equals 13 residues. This receptor was obtained from a male patient younger than 18 who had a stem cell transplant for acute lymphoblastic leukemia, so the T cells may come from the graft donor. The V and J genes are TRBV7-3 and TRBJ2-3; D gene unclear. Sequences were derived from PBMCs, mostly from graft donor cells, sampled 180 days after TCRalphabeta/CD19-depleted stem cell transplant. CDR3 bases: TGTGCCAGCAGCTTGTGGTCTGGGAATACGCAGTATCTT. Translating gives CASSLWSGNTQYL.